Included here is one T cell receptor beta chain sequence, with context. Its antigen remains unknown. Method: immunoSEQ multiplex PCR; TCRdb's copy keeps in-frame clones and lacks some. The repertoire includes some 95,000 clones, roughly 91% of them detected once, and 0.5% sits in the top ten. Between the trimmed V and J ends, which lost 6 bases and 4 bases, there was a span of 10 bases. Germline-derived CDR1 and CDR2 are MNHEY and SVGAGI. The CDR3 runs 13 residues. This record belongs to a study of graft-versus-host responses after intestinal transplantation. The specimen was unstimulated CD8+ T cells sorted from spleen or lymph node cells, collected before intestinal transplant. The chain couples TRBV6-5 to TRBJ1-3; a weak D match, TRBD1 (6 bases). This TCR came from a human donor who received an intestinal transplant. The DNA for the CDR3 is TGTGCCAGCAGCCCCGACAGGGGAAACACCATATATTTT. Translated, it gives CASSPDRGNTIYF.